This T cell receptor beta chain stems from a study of Graves' ophthalmopathy and Graves' hyperthyroidism. The TCR beta CDR3 regions underwent amplification from RNA transcripts. First-round RT-PCR used HTBI primers; second-round multiplex PCR followed. TCRdb re-derived calls from the multiplex PCR reads in MiXCR, one entry per CDR3 protein. Here the sample spans 400,000 or so distinct CDR3 sequences, about 17% being singletons. Concerning this clonotype itself: Its cognate antigen is unknown. With a much larger clone just one base away, this may be a read error.

This CDR3 contains 12 residues. CDR1 is DFQATT and CDR2 is SNEGSKA in the germline V gene (reference sequence). Study observations and caveats: The study's model predicted ophthalmopathy progression at over 55% sensitivity and about 72% specificity.

Patients were left out if they had other autoimmune diseases, uncontrolled infections, pregnancy or lactation. As the starting material, roughly 9.8 ml of fresh peripheral blood yielded the PBMCs. The chain couples TRBV20-1 to TRBJ1-1; D call uncertain. Sequencing was performed on peripheral blood. This TCR derives from an adult woman with stable Graves' hyperthyroidism. CDR3 nucleotide sequence: TGCAGTGCTAGAGTTGGGGTAACTGAAGTTTTCTTT. This gives the protein CSARVGVTEVFF.